A selection of T cell receptor beta chains follows, all from one sample in a study of CD49a tissue-resident CD8 T cells in human skin. Here immunoSEQ multiplex PCR was the method, and the copy in TCRdb shows in-frame clones only, minus some. The data contain about 840 clones, 73% of them singletons. Sequencing was done on a sample of CLA- CD8+ effector memory T cells sorted from blood. The receptors come from a human donor in good health. Both conserved end residues are part of each CDR3. The D gene is left open where the match is weak. Size is stated for part of the rows, as once, few or many counts, or as a class when the clone is expanded.

TRBV30	-	TRBD1	TRBJ1-2	TGTGCCTGGAGTACAGGGGACGATGGCTACACCTTC	CAWSTGDDGYTF
TRBV29-1	-	-	TRBJ1-2	TGCAGCGTTGTTACTACTAACTATGGCTACACCTTC	CSVVTTNYGYTF
TRBV6-5	few	-	TRBJ1-2	TGTGCCAGCAGTTACTCGAGGGGGAACTATGGCTACACCTTC	CASSYSRGNYGYTF
TRBV4-1	few	-	TRBJ1-1	TGCGCCAGCAGCCAAGAACGGGGATTGGAGGCTTTCTTT	CASSQERGLEAFF
TRBV4-3	-	-	TRBJ2-1	TGCGCCAGCAGCCAAGATCTGGAGCAGTTCTTC	CASSQDLEQFF
TRBV7-2	-	-	TRBJ1-2	TGTGCCAGCAGCCCCCAGGGAGGCCCCTATGGCTACACCTTC	CASSPQGGPYGYTF
TRBV28	-	TRBD1	TRBJ1-4	TGTGCCAGCAGTTTAGCGGGACAGGGGGCCATACAACTGGATGAAAAACTGTTTTTT	CASSLAGQGAIQLDEKLFF
TRBV6-5	few	-	TRBJ2-7	TGTGCCAGCAGTCTTAATACAGCCTACGAGCAGTACTTC	CASSLNTAYEQYF
TRBV30	-	-	TRBJ2-4	TGTGCCTGGAGTGCAAATACACAGACCAAAAACATTCAGTACTTC	CAWSANTQTKNIQYF
TRBV6-5	-	TRBD2	TRBJ2-1	TGTGCCAGCAGTTTAGCGGGGGGGCCGTACAATGAGCAGTTCTTC	CASSLAGGPYNEQFF
TRBV10-3	few	TRBD1	TRBJ1-4	TGTGCCATCAGGGGACAGTTGGATGAAAAACTGTTTTTT	CAIRGQLDEKLFF
TRBV28	few	TRBD2	TRBJ2-1	TGTGCCAGCAGATCCACTAGCGGGACCCGAGGTGAGCAGTTCTTC	CASRSTSGTRGEQFF
TRBV5-4	-	-	TRBJ2-1	TGTGCCAGCACCCCAGGAGCGGCTTACAATGAGCAGTTCTTC	CASTPGAAYNEQFF
TRBV6-1	-	-	TRBJ2-2	TGTGCCAGCACGCAGGGGGAGGCCGGGGAGCTGTTTTTT	CASTQGEAGELFF
TRBV7-4	-	TRBD2	TRBJ2-5	TGTGCCAGCAGCGTATTAGCGGGGGGCTTCCAAGAGACCCAGTACTTC	CASSVLAGGFQETQYF
TRBV7-9	-	-	TRBJ1-1	TGTGCCAGCTACAGGATGAACACTGAAGCTTTCTTT	CASYRMNTEAFF
TRBV4-3	-	-	TRBJ1-5	TGCGCCAGCAGCCAAGTAGATGGGTCAAAAGGGAGATGGATCAATCAGCCCCAGCATTTT	CASSQVDGSKGRWINQPQHF
TRBV15	-	-	TRBJ2-1	TGTGCCACCAGCAGGGCTTCAGGGGAATACAATGAGCAGTTCTTC	CATSRASGEYNEQFF
TRBV2	-	TRBD1	TRBJ2-6	TGTGCCACAGGGACAGACTTAAGCTCTGGGGCCAACGTCCTGACTTTC	CATGTDLSSGANVLTF